This T cell receptor beta chain was recorded in a study of post-analysis software for immune sequencing data. Every TCR beta cDNA library bore unique molecular identifiers. Researchers reported approximately 500,000 cDNA molecules coming from roughly 1 to 10 million T cells. Each CDR3 protein is one row after TCRdb ran MiXCR on the PCR reads. There are about 200,000 distinct CDR3 sequences in the sample; roughly 28% occur only once, and roughly 3.4% lies in the top ten. V was cut by 1 base and J by 3 bases, with 7 bases left in between. In germline, CDR1 is LGHDT, CDR2 YNNKEL (reference sequence). The CDR3 runs 14 residues. Regarding the study as a whole: The study found TRBV5-6, TRBV5-1 and TRBV20-1 among a few TRBV segments more frequent in patients than controls.

This clonotype was detected ten times or more. The target antigen is unknown. This receptor was identified in a girl between 2 and 17 years old with multiple sclerosis. The chain links TRBV3-1 to TRBJ1-5; unclear D gene. Sample: blood. CDR3 nucleotide sequence: TGTGCCAGCAGCCAAGGACTGATCAATCAGCCCCAGCATTTT. Its translation is CASSQGLINQPQHF.